Below, 11 T cell receptor beta chains from the same sample are listed, as sequenced in a study of T cells in Graves' hyperthyroidism and ophthalmopathy. TCR beta CDR3 region amplification was performed from RNA transcripts. HTBI primers were employed in a first-round RT-PCR of the TCR CDR3. TCRdb itself ran the multiplex PCR reads through MiXCR, one entry per CDR3 protein. The repertoire includes approximately 610,000 distinct CDR3 sequences, approximately 14% of them detected once, and 4% to 5.5% sits in the top ten. Material for sequencing was blood. The receptors here all came from a middle-aged woman with Graves' ophthalmopathy.

In its sample, this clonotype was seen many times. The V and J genes are TRBV6-1 and TRBJ1-2; no reliable D call. Per the germline V gene, CDR1 is MNHNS and CDR2 is SASEGT. Trimming took 2 bases from V and 6 from J, leaving 10 bases between them. The CDR3 is 13 residues long. The CDR3 nucleotides are TGTGCCAGCAGTGAAATTGGGAAAGATGGCTACACCTTC. Its protein product is CASSEIGKDGYTF.

Many counts were recorded for this clonotype. The chain links TRBV7-9 to TRBJ1-1, with D maybe TRBD1 (6 bases). Germline V CDR1 and CDR2: SEHNR, FQNEAQ (reference sequence). Trimming shortened V by 11 bases and J by 2 bases, and 18 bases separated the two germline ends. The CDR3 is 14 amino acids. The CDR3 bases are TGTGCCTCCGAAGCGGACAGACTTAACACTGAAGCTTTCTTT. It encodes CASEADRLNTEAFF. The entire variable domain, with the rest obtained from reference TRBV7-9 and TRBJ1-1, is as follows: DTGVSQNPRHKITKRGQNVTFRCDPISEHNRLYWYRQTLGQGPEFLTYFQNEAQLEKSRLLSDRFSAERPKGSFSTLEIQRTEQGDSAMYLCASEADRLNTEAFFGQGTRLTVV.

This clonotype was seen at least ten times. The rearrangement joins TRBV12-3 or TRBV12-4 to TRBJ1-3; tentative D call: TRBD1 (5 bases). This CDR3 region has 14 residues. V was clipped by 6 bases and J by 0 bases, with 9 bases between them. Here the CDR3 DNA reads TGTGCCAGCAGAGACAGAAGCTCTGGAAACACCATATATTTT. It codes for CASRDRSSGNTIYF.

This clonotype was detected many times. This chain links TRBV12-3 or TRBV12-4 with TRBJ1-5, with D hard to call. Trimming left V 6 bases short and J 0 bases short, with 12 bases between. The CDR3 spans 15 residues. The CDR3: CASSPRTSSNQPQHF. CDR3 nucleotides: TGTGCCAGCAGCCCCCGGACGAGTAGCAATCAGCCCCAGCATTTT.

This clonotype was counted many times. This chain joins TRBV2 and TRBJ1-1; TRBD1 is a possible D gene (5 bases). This CDR3 comprises 14 residues. Germline V gene data show CDR1 as SNHLY and CDR2 as FYNNEI. V lost 6 bases and J lost 5, with 16 bases in between. The CDR3 DNA sequence: TGTGCCAGCAGGGGGCTGGGGGGACCGACTGAAGCTTTCTTT. Residues: CASRGLGGPTEAFF. The full variable domain, with the rest looked up from reference TRBV2 and TRBJ1-1, is EPEVTQTPSHQVTQMGQEVILRCVPISNHLYFYWYRQILGQKVEFLVSFYNNEISEKSEIFDDQFSVERPDGSNFTLKIRSTKLEDSAMYFCASRGLGGPTEAFFGQGTRLTVV.

In this sample, this clonotype turned up many times. This rearrangement joins TRBV6-5 to TRBJ2-5, with D possibly being TRBD2 (5 bases). CDR1 is MNHEY and CDR2 is SVGAGI in the germline V gene. Trimming shortened V by 10 bases and J by 2 bases, and 20 bases separated the two germline ends. The CDR3 length is 15 residues. The CDR3, as DNA: TGTGCCACCGGGGTGGTCAGCCCGGGGCAAGAGACCCAGTACTTC. It yields the protein CATGVVSPGQETQYF.

This clonotype was detected ten times or more. The chain employs TRBV6-6 and TRBJ1-1, with 7 bases that match TRBD1. The ends lost 7 bases at V and 5 bases at J; junction bases unmatched: 7. The CDR3 totals 13 residues. Germline V gene lookup returns CDR1 MNHNY and CDR2 SVGAGI (reference sequence). The CDR3 DNA reads TGTGCCAGCACGACGACAGGGCGGACTGAAGCTTTCTTT. Its protein product is CASTTTGRTEAFF.

This clonotype has at least ten counts. V is TRBV7-8 and J is TRBJ2-5; no definite D call. Germline CDR1 and CDR2: SGHVS and FQNEAQ. This CDR3 region has 14 residues. The V end was cut by 3 bases, the J end by 5 bases, with 13 bases between. The DNA of the CDR3 is TGTGCCAGCAGCTTGTATAGGGTGGGGGAGACCCAGTACTTC. Its protein is CASSLYRVGETQYF.

The chain is built from TRBV6-1 and TRBJ1-5; TRBD1 matches 7 bases. V was clipped by 5 bases and J by 7 bases; unmatched bases: 8. This CDR3 is 14 amino acids long. Germline V gives CDR1 MNHNS, CDR2 SASEGT. The CDR3 loop reads CASSPQGGGQPQHF. Written as DNA, the CDR3 is TGTGCCAGCAGTCCTCAGGGGGGCGGGCAGCCCCAGCATTTT.

This clonotype was counted ten times or more. This may come from a read error, since a much larger clone is one base off. The CDR3 sequence is CASSAGQGTEAFF. For the CDR3, the DNA is TGTGCCAGCAGTGCCGGACAGGGCACTGAAGCTTTCTTT. This chain links TRBV27 with TRBJ1-1; TRBD1 agrees at 8 bases. The CDR3 runs 13 residues. V lost 5 bases, J lost 4 bases, and 3 bases stayed unmatched. From germline, CDR1 is MNHEY and CDR2 SMNVEV (reference sequence).

This clonotype came up many times. The chain has TRBV30 and TRBJ1-1; D is possibly TRBD1 (5 bases). Germline V gene sequence: CDR1 GTSNPN, CDR2 SVGIG (reference sequence). Trimming removed 6 bases from V and 3 bases from J, with 14 bases in between. The CDR3 length is 13 residues. CDR3 sequence (DNA): TGTGCCTGCCGCCCGGGGGGGTACACTGAAGCTTTCTTT. It codes for CACRPGGYTEAFF.